The 4 T cell receptor beta chains presented below share a single source sample, sequenced in a study of CD8+ T cells in alopecia areata. Reverse transcription of extracted RNA yielded cDNA, which provided the sequencing template. The assay was immunoSEQ multiplex PCR, and TCRdb's table has in-frame clones only and misses some. The sample has over 150,000 clones; more than 50% are singletons. The material sequenced was CD8+ T cells sorted from blood. All receptors derive from a human donor in good health.

This clone was found many times. This chain uses TRBV6-5 with TRBJ2-7; no clear D gene. Germline V gene lookup returns CDR1 MNHEY and CDR2 SVGAGI. V was shortened by 0 bases and J by 1 base, with 10 bases between the two germline ends. CDR3 length equals 15 residues. Written as DNA, the CDR3 is TGTGCCAGCAGTTACTCCACAGACGGATCCTACGAGCAGTACTTC. As protein: CASSYSTDGSYEQYF.

This clone has a handful of counts. The chain recombines TRBV4-1 with TRBJ2-7; D unresolved. This CDR3 is built from 13 residues. The germline V gene has CDR1 MGHRA and CDR2 YSYEKL. With 0 bases removed from V and 3 bases from J, the gap between germline ends came to 6 bases. CDR3 protein: CASSQEVGYEQYF. CDR3 DNA: TGCGCCAGCAGCCAAGAGGTGGGCTACGAGCAGTACTTC.

In this sample, this clone turned up a few times. The chain combines TRBV29-1 with TRBJ1-2, with D tentatively TRBD1 (6 bases). CDR3 size: 13 residues. Trimming removed 6 bases from V and 3 bases from J, with 14 bases in between. Germline V CDR1 and CDR2: SQVTM, ANQGSEA. The CDR3 reads CSVRGGEDYGYTF. The CDR3, as DNA: TGCAGCGTCAGAGGGGGAGAGGACTATGGCTACACCTTC.

This sequence joins TRBV15 and TRBJ2-7; D is uncertain. Looked up from germline, CDR1 is LNHNV and CDR2 is YYDKDF (reference sequence). V shed 0 bases and J shed 3 bases, with 9 bases lying between them. The CDR3 runs to 14 residues. CDR3 sequence: CATSREGSVYEQYF. The CDR3 DNA reads TGTGCCACCAGCAGAGAGGGCAGCGTCTACGAGCAGTACTTC.